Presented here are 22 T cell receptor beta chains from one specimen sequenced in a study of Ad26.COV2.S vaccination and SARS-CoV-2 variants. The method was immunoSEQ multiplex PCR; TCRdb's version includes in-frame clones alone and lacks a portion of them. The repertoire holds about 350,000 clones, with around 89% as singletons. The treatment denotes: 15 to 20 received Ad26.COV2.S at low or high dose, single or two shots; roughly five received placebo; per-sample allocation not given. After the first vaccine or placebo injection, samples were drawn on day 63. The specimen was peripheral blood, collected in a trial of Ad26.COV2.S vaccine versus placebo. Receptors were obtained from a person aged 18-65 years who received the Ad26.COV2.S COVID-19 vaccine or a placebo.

CDR3 sequence (DNA): TGTGCCAGCAGCTTAGGTGGGGGCGACCCAATGGGGCAGTACTTC. Translation gives CASSLGGGDPMGQYF. V and J are TRBV7-8 and TRBJ2-7; D may be TRBD1 (6 bases). Germline values: CDR1 SGHVS, CDR2 FQNEAQ. The CDR3 has 15 residues. Trimming removed 1 base at V and 9 bases at J, with 19 bases between.

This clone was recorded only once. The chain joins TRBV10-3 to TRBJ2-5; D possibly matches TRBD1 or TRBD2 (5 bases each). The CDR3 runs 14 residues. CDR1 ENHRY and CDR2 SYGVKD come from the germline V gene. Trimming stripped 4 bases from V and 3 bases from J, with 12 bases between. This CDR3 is CAISGDLGEETQYF. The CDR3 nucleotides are TGTGCCATCAGTGGGGATTTGGGGGAAGAGACCCAGTACTTC.

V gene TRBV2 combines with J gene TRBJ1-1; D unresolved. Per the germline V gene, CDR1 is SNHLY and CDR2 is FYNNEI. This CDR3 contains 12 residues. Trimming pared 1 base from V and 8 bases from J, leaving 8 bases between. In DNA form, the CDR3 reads TGTGCCAGCAGTGAAGTCGGACCCGAAGCTTTCTTT. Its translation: CASSEVGPEAFF.

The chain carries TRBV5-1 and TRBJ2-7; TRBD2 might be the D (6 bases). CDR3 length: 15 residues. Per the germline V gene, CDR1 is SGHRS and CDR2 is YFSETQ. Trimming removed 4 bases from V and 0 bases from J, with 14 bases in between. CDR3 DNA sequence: TGCGCCAGCAGCCCGGTGTGGGACTTCTCCTACGAGCAGTACTTC. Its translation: CASSPVWDFSYEQYF. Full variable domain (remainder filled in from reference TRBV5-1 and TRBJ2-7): KAGVTQTPRYLIKTRGQQVTLSCSPISGHRSVSWYQQTPGQGLQFLFEYFSETQRNKGNFPGRFSGRQFSNSRSEMNVSTLELGDSALYLCASSPVWDFSYEQYFGPGTRLTVT.

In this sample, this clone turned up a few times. Here the CDR3 reads CATSAPPGDTQYF. The CDR3 nucleotides are TGTGCCACCAGTGCCCCCCCGGGAGATACGCAGTATTTT. This chain joins TRBV24-1 and TRBJ2-3; no reliable D call. V lost 5 bases and J lost 5, with 10 bases in between. Germline V gene lookup returns CDR1 KGHDR and CDR2 SFDVKD. CDR3 length: 13 amino acids.

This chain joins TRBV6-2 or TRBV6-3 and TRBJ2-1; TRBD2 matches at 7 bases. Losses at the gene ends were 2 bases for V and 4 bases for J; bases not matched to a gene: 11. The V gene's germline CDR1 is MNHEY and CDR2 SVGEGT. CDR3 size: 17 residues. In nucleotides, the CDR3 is TGTGCCAGCAGTTACCGGCCCGGGACTATCTTGTACAATGAGCAGTTCTTC. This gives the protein CASSYRPGTILYNEQFF.

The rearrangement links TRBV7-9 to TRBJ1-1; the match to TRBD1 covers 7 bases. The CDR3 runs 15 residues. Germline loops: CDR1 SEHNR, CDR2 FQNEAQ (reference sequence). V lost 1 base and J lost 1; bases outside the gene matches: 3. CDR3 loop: CASSLVSGGNTEAFF. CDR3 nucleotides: TGTGCCAGCAGCTTAGTATCAGGGGGGAACACTGAAGCTTTCTTT.

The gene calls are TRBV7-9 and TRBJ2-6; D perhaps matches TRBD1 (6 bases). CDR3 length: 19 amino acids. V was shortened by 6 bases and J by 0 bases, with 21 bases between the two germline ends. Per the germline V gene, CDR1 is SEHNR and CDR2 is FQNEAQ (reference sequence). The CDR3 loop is CASRKQGLYTLSGANVLTF. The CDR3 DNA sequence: TGTGCCAGCAGAAAACAGGGTCTTTACACCCTCTCTGGGGCCAACGTCCTGACTTTC.

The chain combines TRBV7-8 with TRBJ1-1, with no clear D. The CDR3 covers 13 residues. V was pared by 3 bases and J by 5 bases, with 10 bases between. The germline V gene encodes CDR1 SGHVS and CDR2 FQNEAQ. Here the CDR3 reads CASSLTRRTEAFF. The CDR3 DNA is TGTGCCAGCAGCTTGACCCGGAGGACTGAAGCTTTCTTT.

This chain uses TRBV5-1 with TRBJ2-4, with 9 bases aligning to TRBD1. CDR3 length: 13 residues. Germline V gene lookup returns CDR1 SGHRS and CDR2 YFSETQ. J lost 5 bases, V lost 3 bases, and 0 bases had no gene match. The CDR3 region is CASSWDRENIQYF. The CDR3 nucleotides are TGCGCCAGCAGCTGGGACAGGGAAAACATTCAGTACTTC.

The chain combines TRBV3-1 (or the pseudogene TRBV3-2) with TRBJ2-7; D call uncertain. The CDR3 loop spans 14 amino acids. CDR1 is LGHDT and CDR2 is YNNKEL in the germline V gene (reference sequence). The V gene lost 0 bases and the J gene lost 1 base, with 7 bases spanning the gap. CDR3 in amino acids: CASSQERLSYEQYF. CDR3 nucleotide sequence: TGTGCCAGCAGCCAAGAAAGGTTGTCCTACGAGCAGTACTTC.

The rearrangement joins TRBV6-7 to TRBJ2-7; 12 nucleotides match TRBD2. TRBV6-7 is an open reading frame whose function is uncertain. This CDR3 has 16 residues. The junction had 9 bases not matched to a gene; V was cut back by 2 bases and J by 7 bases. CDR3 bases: TGTGCCAGCAGTTACCCCGCCGGACTAGCGGGACGTGAGCAGTACTTC. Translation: CASSYPAGLAGREQYF.

The CDR3 loop is CATRVAKNTEAFF. The CDR3 region has the DNA TGTGCCACCCGAGTAGCCAAGAACACTGAAGCTTTCTTT. The chain is built from TRBV12-3 or TRBV12-4 and TRBJ1-1; D remains ambiguous. V was pared by 10 bases and J by 1 base, with 13 bases between. The CDR3 spans 13 residues.

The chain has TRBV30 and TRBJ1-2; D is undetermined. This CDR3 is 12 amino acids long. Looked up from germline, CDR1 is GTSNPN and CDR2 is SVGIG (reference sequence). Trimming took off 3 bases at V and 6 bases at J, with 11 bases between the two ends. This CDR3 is CAWSFGGDGYTF. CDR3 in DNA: TGTGCCTGGAGCTTCGGCGGGGATGGCTACACCTTC.

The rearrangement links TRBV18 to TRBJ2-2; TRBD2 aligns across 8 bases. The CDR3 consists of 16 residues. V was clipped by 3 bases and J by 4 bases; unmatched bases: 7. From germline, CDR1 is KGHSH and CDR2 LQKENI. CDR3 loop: CASSPSAGAGTGELFF. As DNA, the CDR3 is TGTGCCAGCTCACCCTCAGCGGGAGCGGGCACCGGGGAGCTGTTTTTT.

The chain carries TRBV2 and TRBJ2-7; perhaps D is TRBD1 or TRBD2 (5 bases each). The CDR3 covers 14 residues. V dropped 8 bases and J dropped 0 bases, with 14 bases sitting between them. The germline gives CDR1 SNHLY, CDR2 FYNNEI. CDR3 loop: CASGGDFSSYEQYF. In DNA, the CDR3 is TGTGCCAGCGGGGGAGATTTTAGCTCCTACGAGCAGTACTTC.

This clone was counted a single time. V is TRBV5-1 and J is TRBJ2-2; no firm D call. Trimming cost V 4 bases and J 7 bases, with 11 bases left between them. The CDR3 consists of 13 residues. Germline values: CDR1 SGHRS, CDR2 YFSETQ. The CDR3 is CASSSGRYGELFF. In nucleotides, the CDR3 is TGCGCCAGCAGCAGTGGTCGGTACGGGGAGCTGTTTTTT.

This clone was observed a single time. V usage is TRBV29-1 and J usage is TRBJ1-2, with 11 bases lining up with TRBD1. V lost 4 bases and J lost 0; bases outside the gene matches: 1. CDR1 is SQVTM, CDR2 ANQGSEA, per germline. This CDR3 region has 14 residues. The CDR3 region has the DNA TGCAGCGTTGCGGGACAGGGGGCTAACTATGGCTACACCTTC. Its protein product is CSVAGQGANYGYTF.

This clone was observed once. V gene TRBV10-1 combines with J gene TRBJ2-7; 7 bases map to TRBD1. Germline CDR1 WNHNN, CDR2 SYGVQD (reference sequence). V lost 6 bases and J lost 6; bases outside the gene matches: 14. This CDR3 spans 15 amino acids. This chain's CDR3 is CASSPDDRVRSEQYF. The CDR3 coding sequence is TGCGCCAGCAGCCCCGACGACAGGGTACGCTCCGAGCAGTACTTC.

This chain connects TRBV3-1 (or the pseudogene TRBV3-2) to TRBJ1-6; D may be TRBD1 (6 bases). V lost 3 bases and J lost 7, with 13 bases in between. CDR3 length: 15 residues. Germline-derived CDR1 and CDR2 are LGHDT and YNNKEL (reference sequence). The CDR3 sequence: CASSHRDMRNSPLHF. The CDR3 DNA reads TGTGCCAGCAGCCATAGGGACATGAGAAATTCACCCCTCCACTTT.

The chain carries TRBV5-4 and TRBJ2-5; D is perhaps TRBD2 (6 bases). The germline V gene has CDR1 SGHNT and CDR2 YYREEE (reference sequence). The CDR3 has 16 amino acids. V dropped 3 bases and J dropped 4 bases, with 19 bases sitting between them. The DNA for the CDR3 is TGTGCCAGCAGCTCGGGGGTAGTAAGAGGGTCAGAGACCCAGTACTTC. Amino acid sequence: CASSSGVVRGSETQYF.

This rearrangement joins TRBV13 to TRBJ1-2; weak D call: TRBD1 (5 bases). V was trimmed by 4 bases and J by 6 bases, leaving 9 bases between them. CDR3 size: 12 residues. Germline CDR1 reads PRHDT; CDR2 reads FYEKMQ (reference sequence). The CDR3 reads CASSSVGDGYTF. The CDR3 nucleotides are TGTGCCAGCAGCTCGGTAGGGGATGGCTACACCTTC.